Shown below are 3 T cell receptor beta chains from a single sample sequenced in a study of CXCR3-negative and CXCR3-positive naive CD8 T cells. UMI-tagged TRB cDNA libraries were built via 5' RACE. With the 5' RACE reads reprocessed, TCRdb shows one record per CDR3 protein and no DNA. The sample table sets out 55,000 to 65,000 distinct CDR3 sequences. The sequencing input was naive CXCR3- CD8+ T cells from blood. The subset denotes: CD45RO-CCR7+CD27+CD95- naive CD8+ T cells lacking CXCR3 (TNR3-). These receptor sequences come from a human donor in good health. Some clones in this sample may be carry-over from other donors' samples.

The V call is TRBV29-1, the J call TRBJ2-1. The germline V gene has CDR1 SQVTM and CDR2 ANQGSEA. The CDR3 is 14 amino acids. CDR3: CSVVAGRPYNEQFF.

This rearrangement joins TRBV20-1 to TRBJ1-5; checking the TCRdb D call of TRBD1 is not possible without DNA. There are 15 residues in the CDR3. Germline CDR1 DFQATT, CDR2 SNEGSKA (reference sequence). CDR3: CSATGDGDSNQPQHF.

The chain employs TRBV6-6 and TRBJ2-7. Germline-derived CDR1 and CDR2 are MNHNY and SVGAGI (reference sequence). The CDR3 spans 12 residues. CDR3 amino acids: CASSPPLYEQYF.